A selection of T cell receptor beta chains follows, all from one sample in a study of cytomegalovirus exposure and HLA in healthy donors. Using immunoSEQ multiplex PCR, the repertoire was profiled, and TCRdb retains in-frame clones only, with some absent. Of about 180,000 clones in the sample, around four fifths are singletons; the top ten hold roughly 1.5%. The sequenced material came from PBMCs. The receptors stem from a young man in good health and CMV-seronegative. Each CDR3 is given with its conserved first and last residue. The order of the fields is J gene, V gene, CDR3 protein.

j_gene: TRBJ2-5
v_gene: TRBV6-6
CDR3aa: CASSLLSETQYF

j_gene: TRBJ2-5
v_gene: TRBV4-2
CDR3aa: CASSQGLAGLAAKETQYF

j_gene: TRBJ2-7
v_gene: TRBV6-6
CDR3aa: CASSPDRGSYEQYF

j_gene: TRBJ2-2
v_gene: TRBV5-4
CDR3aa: CASSPGQEYTGELFF

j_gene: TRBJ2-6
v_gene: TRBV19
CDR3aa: CASTGGIYREAGANVLTF

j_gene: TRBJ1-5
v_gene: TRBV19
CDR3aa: CASSMSHSNQPQHF

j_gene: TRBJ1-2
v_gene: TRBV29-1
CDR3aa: CSVEVRDRDNYGYTF

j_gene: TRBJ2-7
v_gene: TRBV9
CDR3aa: CASSVAASGDEQYF

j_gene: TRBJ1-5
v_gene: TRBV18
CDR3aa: CASSPGSHQPQHF

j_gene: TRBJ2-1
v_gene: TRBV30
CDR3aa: CAWSSTGGNEQFF